Here is one T cell receptor beta chain with its context. The data were taken from a study of cytomegalovirus exposure and HLA in healthy donors. Overall study context: Caucasian-associated ancestry cluster membership applied to around 76% of over 350 genotyped donors.

The PCR contained 60 Vbeta and 13 Jbeta primers. This table comes from immunoSEQ multiplex PCR, and its TCRdb copy is limited to in-frame clones, with some not included. The data show approximately 190,000 clones, more than 75% seen once. The CDR3 spans 15 residues. The germline V gene has CDR1 LGHNA and CDR2 YSLEER. V was pared by 0 bases and J by 7 bases, with 15 bases between. The receptor was derived from a woman aged 25 to 39 in good health and CMV-seropositive. Sequencing was done on a sample of PBMCs. This chain joins TRBV4-3 and TRBJ1-2, with D maybe TRBD1 (5 bases). CDR3 in amino acids: CASSQEGAGSSGYTF. The DNA of the CDR3 is TGCGCCAGCAGCCAAGAAGGAGCAGGGTCTAGTGGCTACACCTTC.